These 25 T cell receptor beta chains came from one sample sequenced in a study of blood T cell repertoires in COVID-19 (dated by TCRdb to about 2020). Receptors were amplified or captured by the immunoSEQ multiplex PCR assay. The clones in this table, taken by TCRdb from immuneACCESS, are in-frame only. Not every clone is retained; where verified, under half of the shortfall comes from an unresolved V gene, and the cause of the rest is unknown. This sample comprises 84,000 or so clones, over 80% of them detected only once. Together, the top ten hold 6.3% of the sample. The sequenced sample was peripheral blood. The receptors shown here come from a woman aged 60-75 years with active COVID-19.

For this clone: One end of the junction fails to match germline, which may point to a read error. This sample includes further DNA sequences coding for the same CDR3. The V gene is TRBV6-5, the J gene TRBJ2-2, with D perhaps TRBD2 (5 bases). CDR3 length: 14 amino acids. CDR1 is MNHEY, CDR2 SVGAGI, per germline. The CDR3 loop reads CASSYSEATGELFF. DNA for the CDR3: TGCGCCAGCAGTTACTCGGAGGCGACCGGGGAGCTGTTTTTT.

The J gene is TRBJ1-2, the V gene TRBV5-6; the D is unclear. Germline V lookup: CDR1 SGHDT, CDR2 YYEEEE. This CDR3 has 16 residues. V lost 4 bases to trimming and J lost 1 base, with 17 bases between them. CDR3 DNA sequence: TGTGCCAGCAGCCCCGGGAGGGTTGTCTTTAACTATGGCTACACCTTC. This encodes CASSPGRVVFNYGYTF.

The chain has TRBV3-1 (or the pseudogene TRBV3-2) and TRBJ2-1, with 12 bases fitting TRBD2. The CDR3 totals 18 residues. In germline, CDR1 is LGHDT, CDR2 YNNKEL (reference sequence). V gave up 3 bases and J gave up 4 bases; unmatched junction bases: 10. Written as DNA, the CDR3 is TGTGCCAGCAGCCACCGGAGGTCTAGCGGGGGGGGGTACAATGAGCAGTTCTTC. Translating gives CASSHRRSSGGGYNEQFF.

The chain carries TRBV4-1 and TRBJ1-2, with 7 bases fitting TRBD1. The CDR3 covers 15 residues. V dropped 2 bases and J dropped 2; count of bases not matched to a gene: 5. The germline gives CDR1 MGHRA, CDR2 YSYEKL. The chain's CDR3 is CASSQTGQSNYGYTF. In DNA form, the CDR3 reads TGCGCCAGCAGCCAAACGGGACAGTCCAACTATGGCTACACCTTC.

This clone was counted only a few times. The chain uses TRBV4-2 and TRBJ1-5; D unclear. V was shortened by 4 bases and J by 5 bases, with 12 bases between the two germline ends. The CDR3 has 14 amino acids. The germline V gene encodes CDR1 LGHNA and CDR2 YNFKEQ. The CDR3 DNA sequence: TGTGCCAGCAGCCTGGGAGTCAGTCATCAGCCCCAGCATTTT. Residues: CASSLGVSHQPQHF.

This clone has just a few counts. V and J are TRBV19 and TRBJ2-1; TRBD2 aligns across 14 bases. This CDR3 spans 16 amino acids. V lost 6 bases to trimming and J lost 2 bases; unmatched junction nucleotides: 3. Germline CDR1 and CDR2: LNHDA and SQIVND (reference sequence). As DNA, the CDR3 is TGTGCCAGTAGCGGGACTAGCGGGAGACCCTACAATGAGCAGTTCTTC. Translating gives CASSGTSGRPYNEQFF.

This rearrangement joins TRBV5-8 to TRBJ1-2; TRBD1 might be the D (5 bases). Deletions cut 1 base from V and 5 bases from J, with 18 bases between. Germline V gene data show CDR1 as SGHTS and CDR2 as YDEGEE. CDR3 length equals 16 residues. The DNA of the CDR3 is TGTGCCAGCAGCTTGCATCCAGGGAGGGGATTATATGGCTACACCTTC. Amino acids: CASSLHPGRGLYGYTF.

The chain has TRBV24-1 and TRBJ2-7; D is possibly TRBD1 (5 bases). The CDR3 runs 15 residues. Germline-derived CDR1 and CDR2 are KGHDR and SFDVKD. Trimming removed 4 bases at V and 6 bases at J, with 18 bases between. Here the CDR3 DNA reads TGTGCCACCAGTGACCCTAACGACAGTTGGAGCGAGCAGTACTTC. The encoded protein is CATSDPNDSWSEQYF.

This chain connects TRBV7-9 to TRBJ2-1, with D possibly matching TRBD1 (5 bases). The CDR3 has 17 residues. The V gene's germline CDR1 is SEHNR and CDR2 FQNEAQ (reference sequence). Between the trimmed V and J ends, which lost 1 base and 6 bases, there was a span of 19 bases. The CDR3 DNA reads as TGTGCCAGCAGCTTAGTACGACAGACCCGAAGTCTCAATGAGCAGTTCTTC. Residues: CASSLVRQTRSLNEQFF.

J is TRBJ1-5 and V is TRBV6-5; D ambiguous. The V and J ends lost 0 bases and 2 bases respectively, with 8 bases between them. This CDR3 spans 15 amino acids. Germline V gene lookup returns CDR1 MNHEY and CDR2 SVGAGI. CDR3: CASSYSRAGNQPQHF. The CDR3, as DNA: TGTGCCAGCAGTTACTCGAGGGCTGGCAATCAGCCCCAGCATTTT.

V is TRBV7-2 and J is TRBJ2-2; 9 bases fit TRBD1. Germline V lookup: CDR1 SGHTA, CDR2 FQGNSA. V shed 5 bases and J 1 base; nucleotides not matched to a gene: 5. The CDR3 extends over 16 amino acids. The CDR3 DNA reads TGTGCCAGCAGCCCCAGACAGGGGGGGAACACCGGGGAGCTGTTTTTT. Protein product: CASSPRQGGNTGELFF.

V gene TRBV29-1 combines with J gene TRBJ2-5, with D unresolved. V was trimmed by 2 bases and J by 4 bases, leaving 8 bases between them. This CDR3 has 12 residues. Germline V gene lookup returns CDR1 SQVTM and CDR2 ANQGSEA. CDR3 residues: CSVEPAGETQYF. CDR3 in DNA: TGCAGCGTTGAACCCGCCGGAGAGACCCAGTACTTC. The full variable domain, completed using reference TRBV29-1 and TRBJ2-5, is SAVISQKPSRDICQRGTSLTIQCQVDSQVTMMFWYRQQPGQSLTLIATANQGSEATYESGFVIDKFPISRPNLTFSTLTVSNMSPEDSSIYLCSVEPAGETQYFGPGTRLLVL.

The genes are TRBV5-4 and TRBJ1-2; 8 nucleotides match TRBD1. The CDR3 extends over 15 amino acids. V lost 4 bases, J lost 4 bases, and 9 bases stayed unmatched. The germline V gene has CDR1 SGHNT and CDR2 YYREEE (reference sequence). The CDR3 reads CASSGGQGFGYGYTF. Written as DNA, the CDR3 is TGTGCCAGCAGCGGTGGACAGGGTTTTGGCTATGGCTACACCTTC.

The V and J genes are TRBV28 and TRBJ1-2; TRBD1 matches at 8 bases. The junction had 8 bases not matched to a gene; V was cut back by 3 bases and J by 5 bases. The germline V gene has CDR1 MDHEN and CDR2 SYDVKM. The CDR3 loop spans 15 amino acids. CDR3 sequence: CASSFGGQVTYGYTF. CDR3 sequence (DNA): TGTGCCAGCAGTTTTGGGGGACAGGTAACATATGGCTACACCTTC.

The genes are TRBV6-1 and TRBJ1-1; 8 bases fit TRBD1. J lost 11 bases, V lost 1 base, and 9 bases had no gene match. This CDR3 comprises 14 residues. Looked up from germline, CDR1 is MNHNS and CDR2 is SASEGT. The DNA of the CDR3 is TGTGCCAGCAGTGAAGTGAGGGACAGGCGGTCGGCTTTCTTT. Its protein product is CASSEVRDRRSAFF.

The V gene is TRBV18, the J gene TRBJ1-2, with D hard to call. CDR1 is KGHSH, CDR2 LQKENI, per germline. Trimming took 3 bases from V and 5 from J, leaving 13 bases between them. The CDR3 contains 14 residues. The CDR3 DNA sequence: TGTGCCAGCTCACCCAGAGGACGGGATTATGGCTACACCTTC. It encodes CASSPRGRDYGYTF.

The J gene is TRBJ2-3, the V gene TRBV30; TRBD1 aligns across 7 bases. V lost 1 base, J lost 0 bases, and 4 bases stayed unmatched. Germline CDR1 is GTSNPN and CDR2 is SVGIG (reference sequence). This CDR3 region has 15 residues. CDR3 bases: TGTGCCTGGAGTGATGACAGGGCTAGCACAGATACGCAGTATTTT. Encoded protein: CAWSDDRASTDTQYF.

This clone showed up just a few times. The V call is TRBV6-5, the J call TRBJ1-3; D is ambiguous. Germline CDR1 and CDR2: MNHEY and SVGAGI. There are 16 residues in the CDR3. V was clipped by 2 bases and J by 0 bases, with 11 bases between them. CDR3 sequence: CASSYGRESSGNTIYF. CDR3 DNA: TGTGCCAGCAGTTACGGGAGAGAGAGCTCTGGAAACACCATATATTTT.

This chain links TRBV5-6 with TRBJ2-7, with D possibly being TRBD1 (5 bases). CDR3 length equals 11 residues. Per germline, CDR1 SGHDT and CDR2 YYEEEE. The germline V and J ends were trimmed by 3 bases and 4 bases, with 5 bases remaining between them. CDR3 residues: CASSYRYEQYF. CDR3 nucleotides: TGTGCCAGCAGCTACAGGTACGAGCAGTACTTC.

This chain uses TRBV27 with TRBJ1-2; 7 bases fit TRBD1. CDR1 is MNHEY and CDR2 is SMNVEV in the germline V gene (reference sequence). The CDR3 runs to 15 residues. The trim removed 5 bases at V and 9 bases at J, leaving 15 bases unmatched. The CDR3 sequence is CASSPTGRGSSRYTF. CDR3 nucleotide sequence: TGTGCCAGCAGTCCGACAGGGAGAGGCTCTTCTCGCTACACCTTC.

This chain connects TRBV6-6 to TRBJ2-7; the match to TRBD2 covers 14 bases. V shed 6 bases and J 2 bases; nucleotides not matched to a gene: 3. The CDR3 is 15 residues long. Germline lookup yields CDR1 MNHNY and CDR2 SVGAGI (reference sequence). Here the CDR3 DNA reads TGTGCCAGCAGCCAGGGACTAGCGGGAGCCTACGAGCAGTACTTC. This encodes CASSQGLAGAYEQYF.

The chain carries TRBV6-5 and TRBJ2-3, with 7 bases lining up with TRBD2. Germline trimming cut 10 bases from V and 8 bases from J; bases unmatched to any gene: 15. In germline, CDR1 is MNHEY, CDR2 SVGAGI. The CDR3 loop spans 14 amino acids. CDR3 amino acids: CATSSGLADGTQYF. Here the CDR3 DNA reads TGTGCCACCTCCAGCGGGCTAGCGGATGGTACGCAGTATTTT.

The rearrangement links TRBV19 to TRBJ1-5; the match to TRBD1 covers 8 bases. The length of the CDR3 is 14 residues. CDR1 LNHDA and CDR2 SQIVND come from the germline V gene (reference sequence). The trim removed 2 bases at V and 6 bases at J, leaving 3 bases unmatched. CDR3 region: CASSIQGAGQPQHF. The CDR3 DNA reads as TGTGCCAGTAGTATACAGGGGGCGGGTCAGCCCCAGCATTTT.

The CDR3 reads CASRPQGRTEAFF. Written as DNA, the CDR3 is TGTGCCAGTAGACCCCAGGGGAGAACTGAAGCTTTCTTT. The chain joins TRBV19 to TRBJ1-1; D might be TRBD1 (6 bases). The length of the CDR3 is 13 residues. Trimming pared 6 bases from V and 5 bases from J, leaving 13 bases between. The germline V gene has CDR1 LNHDA and CDR2 SQIVND (reference sequence).

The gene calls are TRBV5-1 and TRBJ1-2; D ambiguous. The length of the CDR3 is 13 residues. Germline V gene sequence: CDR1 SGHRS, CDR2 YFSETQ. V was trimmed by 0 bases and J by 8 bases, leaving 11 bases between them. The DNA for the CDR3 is TGCGCCAGCAGCTTGGTTGGTCAGGAAGGCTACACCTTC. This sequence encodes CASSLVGQEGYTF.